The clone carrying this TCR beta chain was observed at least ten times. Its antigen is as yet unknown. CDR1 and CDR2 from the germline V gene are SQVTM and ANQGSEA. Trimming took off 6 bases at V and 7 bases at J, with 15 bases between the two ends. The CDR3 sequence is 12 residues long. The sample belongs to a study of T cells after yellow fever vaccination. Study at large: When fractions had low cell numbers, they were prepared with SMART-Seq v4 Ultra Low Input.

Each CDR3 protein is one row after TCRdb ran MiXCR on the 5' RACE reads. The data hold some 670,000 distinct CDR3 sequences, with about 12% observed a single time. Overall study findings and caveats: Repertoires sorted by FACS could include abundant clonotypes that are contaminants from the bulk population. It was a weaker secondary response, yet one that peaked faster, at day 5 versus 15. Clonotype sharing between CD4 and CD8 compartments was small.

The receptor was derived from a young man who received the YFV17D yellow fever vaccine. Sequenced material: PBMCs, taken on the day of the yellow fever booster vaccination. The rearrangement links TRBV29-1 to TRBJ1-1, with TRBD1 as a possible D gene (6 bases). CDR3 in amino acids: CSVVRGAIEAFF. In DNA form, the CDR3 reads TGCAGCGTAGTTCGGGGGGCCATTGAAGCTTTCTTT.